The clone carrying this T cell receptor beta chain was detected a few times. Its antigen is not identified. This sample stems from a study of cytomegalovirus exposure and HLA in healthy donors. Broader study findings: The CMV antigen specificity of a few CMV-associated chains was confirmed through in vitro analysis. The investigators catalogued some 150 TCR beta chains as cytomegalovirus-associated.

The assay was immunoSEQ multiplex PCR, and TCRdb's table has in-frame clones only and misses some. The sample lists over 250,000 clones; just over 85% were seen once. CDR3 size: 15 residues. V gave up 4 bases and J gave up 9 bases, with 22 bases separating them. Germline V CDR1 and CDR2: MGHRA, YSYEKL. The donors were members of the validation cohort comprising over a hundred subjects, separate from the approximately 670-subject first cohort. The source is a woman in her late teens or twenties in good health and CMV-seronegative. Sequenced: PBMCs. This sequence joins TRBV4-1 and TRBJ2-7, with TRBD1 as a possible D gene (9 bases). CDR3 loop: CASSPGGTGTLAQYF. In nucleotides, the CDR3 is TGCGCCAGCAGCCCGGGGGGGACAGGGACCCTCGCGCAGTACTTC.